This T cell receptor beta chain comes out of a study of identical twins. A universal primer binding site was introduced by template switching. The final cDNA contained unique molecular identifiers. TCRdb re-derived calls from the 5' RACE reads in MiXCR, one entry per CDR3 protein. Of around 960,000 distinct CDR3 sequences in the sample, roughly an eighth were seen once. Germline assignment: CDR1 SGHRS and CDR2 YFSETQ. Unmatched junction bases numbered 7, after V lost 2 bases and J lost 2 bases. The CDR3 consists of 16 residues. Notes on the study in general: Beta clonotypes that were abundant in cord blood contained fewer insertions, a pattern absent from memory repertoires. Out-of-frame sharing of TCR alpha in monozygotic twins was underestimated by models.

Turning to this clonotype: The antigen remains unidentified.

These sequences were also reported in another study, on yellow fever vaccine responses in identical twins. This second study notes: As reported, the vaccine T cell response of twins seemed partly convergent and partly personalized.

The chain uses TRBV5-1 and TRBJ2-3; 8 nucleotides match TRBD2. The sequence was collected from a woman aged 18-35 years in good health. The sequenced sample consisted of PBMCs. The CDR3 protein is CASSLLAALDTDTQYF. In nucleotides, the CDR3 is TGCGCCAGCAGCTTACTAGCGGCACTTGACACAGATACGCAGTATTTT.